Listed below are T cell receptor beta chains from one sample, sequenced in a study of sequential checkpoint blockade in melanoma. The repertoire was sequenced with immunoSEQ multiplex PCR; TCRdb's copy has only in-frame clones and lacks some. Altogether fewer than 15,000 clones are present, around two thirds being singletons, with the ten largest covering about 24%. This specimen was CD8+ T cells sorted from blood (inferred from file names), taken from a patient given nivolumab and ipilimumab in sequence. These receptor sequences come from a human donor with melanoma. CDR3s include the opening cysteine and the closing phenylalanine or tryptophan. D genes are given only for firm matches. Not every row has a clone size; where given, it reads once, few, many or a size class.

CDR3nt: TGTGCCAGCAGCCGTGGCGGGAATCACTACGAGCAGTACTTC
CDR3aa: CASSRGGNHYEQYF
d_gene: NA
v_gene: TRBV11-1
j_gene: TRBJ2-7
abundance: few

CDR3nt: TGTGCCAGTACCTCTGAGGAGGTCCCCTACGAGCAGTACTTC
CDR3aa: CASTSEEVPYEQYF
d_gene: NA
v_gene: TRBV18
j_gene: TRBJ2-7
abundance: NA

CDR3nt: TGTGCCAGCAGCCTGGGACAGGGGGCGGTGGGCTACACCTTC
CDR3aa: CASSLGQGAVGYTF
d_gene: TRBD1
v_gene: TRBV2
j_gene: TRBJ1-2
abundance: NA

CDR3nt: TGTGCCAGCAGGGGCTTAGGCGGGGAGCTGTTTTTT
CDR3aa: CASRGLGGELFF
d_gene: NA
v_gene: TRBV11-3
j_gene: TRBJ2-2
abundance: NA

CDR3nt: TGTGCCAGCAGTCCAAACAGACAGCCCCGATATGGCTACACCTTC
CDR3aa: CASSPNRQPRYGYTF
d_gene: NA
v_gene: TRBV27
j_gene: TRBJ1-2
abundance: NA

CDR3nt: TGTGCCAGCAGTCTAGACAGCCTACAGTACTTC
CDR3aa: CASSLDSLQYF
d_gene: NA
v_gene: TRBV28
j_gene: TRBJ2-5
abundance: NA

CDR3nt: TGTGCCAGCACCCTCACCGTACAGTCAGCCCTCTATGGCTACACCTTC
CDR3aa: CASTLTVQSALYGYTF
d_gene: NA
v_gene: TRBV28
j_gene: TRBJ1-2
abundance: NA

CDR3nt: TGTGCCAACCGACAGGGTCACGGCACTGAAGCTTTCTTT
CDR3aa: CANRQGHGTEAFF
d_gene: TRBD1
v_gene: TRBV10-3
j_gene: TRBJ1-1
abundance: NA

CDR3nt: TGTGCCAGCAGTCCCGCTGGAGGCCCCAGGACCGGGGAGCTGTTTTTT
CDR3aa: CASSPAGGPRTGELFF
d_gene: NA
v_gene: TRBV27
j_gene: TRBJ2-2
abundance: NA

CDR3nt: TGTGGTGCTAGCGGGGGGCCGACAGATACGCAGTATTTT
CDR3aa: CGASGGPTDTQYF
d_gene: TRBD2
v_gene: TRBV6-5
j_gene: TRBJ2-3
abundance: few

CDR3nt: TGTGCCAGCAATCGGGGAGTAGGCTACACCTTC
CDR3aa: CASNRGVGYTF
d_gene: NA
v_gene: TRBV6-1
j_gene: TRBJ1-2
abundance: once

CDR3nt: TGTGCCAGCAGCTTGGGCGGGTACAATGAGCAGTTCTTC
CDR3aa: CASSLGGYNEQFF
d_gene: NA
v_gene: TRBV13
j_gene: TRBJ2-1
abundance: NA

CDR3nt: TGTGCCAGCAGCGGCGGGACTGAGAACTACGAGCAGTACTTC
CDR3aa: CASSGGTENYEQYF
d_gene: NA
v_gene: TRBV5-6
j_gene: TRBJ2-7
abundance: few

CDR3nt: TGTGCCAGCAGCCAAGGTGACAGTAACAATGAGCAGTTCTTC
CDR3aa: CASSQGDSNNEQFF
d_gene: NA
v_gene: TRBV7-2
j_gene: TRBJ2-1
abundance: NA

CDR3nt: TGTGCCAGCAGCGTAGAAGGGACTACGAACACCGGGGAGCTGTTTTTT
CDR3aa: CASSVEGTTNTGELFF
d_gene: TRBD2
v_gene: TRBV9
j_gene: TRBJ2-2
abundance: NA

CDR3nt: TGTGCCATCAGTGAGGACAGGGGGACGAACACTGAAGCTTTCTTT
CDR3aa: CAISEDRGTNTEAFF
d_gene: TRBD1
v_gene: TRBV10-3
j_gene: TRBJ1-1
abundance: few

CDR3nt: TGTGCCAGCGAGGGTGGCTTTAATTCACCCCTCCACTTT
CDR3aa: CASEGGFNSPLHF
d_gene: NA
v_gene: TRBV2
j_gene: TRBJ1-6
abundance: NA

CDR3nt: TGTGCCAGCAGCTGGGGGACAGGGGGGACTGAAGCTTTCTTT
CDR3aa: CASSWGTGGTEAFF
d_gene: TRBD1
v_gene: TRBV7-9
j_gene: TRBJ1-1
abundance: few

CDR3nt: TGTGCCAGCAGCCCTCAGGGGAACCAGCCCCAGCATTTT
CDR3aa: CASSPQGNQPQHF
d_gene: NA
v_gene: TRBV5-6
j_gene: TRBJ1-5
abundance: NA

CDR3nt: TGTGCCAGCAGTATAACTCAACCGGGACAGAACCTCTATGGCTACACCTTC
CDR3aa: CASSITQPGQNLYGYTF
d_gene: TRBD1
v_gene: TRBV27
j_gene: TRBJ1-2
abundance: NA

CDR3nt: TGTGCCAGCTCGACGGACAGGGGGTCCTACGAGCAGTACTTC
CDR3aa: CASSTDRGSYEQYF
d_gene: TRBD1
v_gene: TRBV18
j_gene: TRBJ2-7
abundance: NA

CDR3nt: TGTGCCAGCAGCTTGGAGGCAGGGAACTATGGCTACACCTTC
CDR3aa: CASSLEAGNYGYTF
d_gene: NA
v_gene: TRBV5-8
j_gene: TRBJ1-2
abundance: NA

CDR3nt: TGTGCCAGCAGTGCTGGACATAGCTCCTACAATGAGCAGTTCTTC
CDR3aa: CASSAGHSSYNEQFF
d_gene: NA
v_gene: TRBV6-1
j_gene: TRBJ2-1
abundance: NA

CDR3nt: TGTGCCAGCAGCGCATGGGGCGAAAATGAGCAGTTCTTC
CDR3aa: CASSAWGENEQFF
d_gene: NA
v_gene: TRBV9
j_gene: TRBJ2-1
abundance: NA

CDR3nt: TGCGCCAGCAGAGGGGACAGTGAAGCTTTCTTT
CDR3aa: CASRGDSEAFF
d_gene: TRBD1
v_gene: TRBV10-1
j_gene: TRBJ1-1
abundance: once